Listed here are 11 T cell receptor beta chains from one sample, sequenced in a study of T-cell memory formation after mild COVID-19. TCRdb re-derived calls from the 5' RACE reads in MiXCR, one entry per CDR3 protein. The sample has about 350,000 distinct CDR3 sequences, roughly 15% seen once. Sequenced: PBMCs or a T cell subset sorted from them (not recorded which). Receptors were obtained from a man aged 18 to 30 who had mild COVID-19 (a few samples of this study predate the infection). Cell type and time point are not known.

The chain couples TRBV5-1 to TRBJ2-7; no reliable D call. This CDR3 spans 13 amino acids. The V and J ends lost 2 bases and 3 bases respectively, with 9 bases between them. In germline, CDR1 is SGHRS, CDR2 YFSETQ. The CDR3 loop is CASSLTNIYEQYV. CDR3 in DNA: TGCGCCAGCAGCTTAACGAATATCTACGAGCAGTACGTC.

The rearrangement links TRBV5-5 to TRBJ2-6; D uncertain. This CDR3 has 15 amino acids. Germline CDR1 and CDR2: SGHKS and YYEKEE (reference sequence). V lost 4 bases and J lost 1, with 9 bases in between. This CDR3 is CASSLPRSGANVLTF. The CDR3 coding sequence is TGTGCCAGCAGCCTACCCCGTTCTGGGGCCAACGTCCTGACTTTC.

This chain links TRBV4-1 with TRBJ1-5; D gene ambiguous. This CDR3 is built from 15 residues. Trimming stripped 3 bases from V and 6 bases from J, with 15 bases between. Looked up from germline, CDR1 is MGHRA and CDR2 is YSYEKL. The CDR3 region is CASSQHLGGAQPQHF. CDR3 DNA sequence: TGCGCCAGCAGCCAGCACCTGGGAGGAGCTCAGCCCCAGCATTTT.

This clonotype was seen at least ten times. This chain's CDR3 is CASSPPSRADTEAFF. The CDR3, as DNA: TGTGCCAGCTCACCACCTTCACGGGCCGACACTGAAGCTTTCTTT. This chain connects TRBV18 to TRBJ1-1, with D hard to call. Looked up from germline, CDR1 is KGHSH and CDR2 is LQKENI. The CDR3 runs 15 residues. V was clipped by 0 bases and J by 3 bases, with 11 bases between them.

This clonotype has only a few counts. The V gene is TRBV29-1, the J gene TRBJ1-3; unclear D gene. The CDR3 has 13 amino acids. The ends were cut back, 5 bases at V and 0 bases at J, with 8 bases in the middle. Germline V gene lookup returns CDR1 SQVTM and CDR2 ANQGSEA. The CDR3 DNA reads as TGCAGCGTTATGGGAAACTCTGGAAACACCATATATTTT. Translating it yields CSVMGNSGNTIYF.

Only a few counts were recorded for this clonotype. CDR3 DNA sequence: TGTGCCAGCACCGGGACATCGGAAAAACTGTTTTTT. Its translation: CASTGTSEKLFF. The chain uses TRBV12-3 or TRBV12-4 and TRBJ1-4; tentative D call: TRBD1 (6 bases). The CDR3 is 12 residues long. V was pared by 7 bases and J by 8 bases, with 11 bases between.

The chain joins TRBV4-3 to TRBJ2-7, with TRBD2 as a possible D gene (6 bases). V was cut by 0 bases and J by 2 bases, with 11 bases left in between. CDR3 length: 15 residues. The germline V gene encodes CDR1 LGHNA and CDR2 YSLEER. The CDR3 coding sequence is TGCGCCAGCAGCCAAGATTTGGGAGGAGCCTACGAGCAGTACTTC. It is translated as CASSQDLGGAYEQYF.

This sequence joins TRBV4-3 and TRBJ2-1, with unresolved D. The V end lost 0 bases, the J end lost 12 bases, and 18 bases lay between the germline ends. The CDR3 consists of 15 residues. Germline values: CDR1 LGHNA, CDR2 YSLEER. CDR3 DNA sequence: TGCGCCAGCAGCCAAGATCTGTCAGGACGCACCAGGCAGTTCTTC. This translates into CASSQDLSGRTRQFF.

This clonotype showed up just a few times. This sequence joins TRBV5-1 and TRBJ1-2; D is possibly TRBD1 (6 bases). CDR3 length: 14 amino acids. Trimming cost V 2 bases and J 6 bases, with 14 bases left between them. The germline V gene encodes CDR1 SGHRS and CDR2 YFSETQ. The CDR3 DNA follows: TGCGCCAGCAGCTTCTCAGGGGTTATGGATGGCTACACCTTC. Protein sequence: CASSFSGVMDGYTF.

This clonotype was recorded a few times. The chain combines TRBV19 with TRBJ1-2, with 7 nucleotides matching TRBD1. The CDR3 is 15 amino acids. Germline V gives CDR1 LNHDA, CDR2 SQIVND (reference sequence). The V and J ends lost 4 bases and 4 bases, in that order; junction bases with no gene match: 9. The CDR3 DNA reads TGTGCCAGTAGTACCCAAAGGGGGCAAGGCTATGGCTACACCTTC. Amino acids: CASSTQRGQGYGYTF.

This clonotype was recorded many times. The V gene is TRBV4-3, the J gene TRBJ1-1; 10 bases line up with TRBD1. Looked up from germline, CDR1 is LGHNA and CDR2 is YSLEER. This CDR3 contains 16 residues. Trimming took 0 bases from V and 5 from J; bases not matched to a gene: 6. CDR3 sequence (DNA): TGCGCCAGCAGCCAAGATCTAAGGACAGGGGGTACTGAAGCTTTCTTT. It translates to CASSQDLRTGGTEAFF.